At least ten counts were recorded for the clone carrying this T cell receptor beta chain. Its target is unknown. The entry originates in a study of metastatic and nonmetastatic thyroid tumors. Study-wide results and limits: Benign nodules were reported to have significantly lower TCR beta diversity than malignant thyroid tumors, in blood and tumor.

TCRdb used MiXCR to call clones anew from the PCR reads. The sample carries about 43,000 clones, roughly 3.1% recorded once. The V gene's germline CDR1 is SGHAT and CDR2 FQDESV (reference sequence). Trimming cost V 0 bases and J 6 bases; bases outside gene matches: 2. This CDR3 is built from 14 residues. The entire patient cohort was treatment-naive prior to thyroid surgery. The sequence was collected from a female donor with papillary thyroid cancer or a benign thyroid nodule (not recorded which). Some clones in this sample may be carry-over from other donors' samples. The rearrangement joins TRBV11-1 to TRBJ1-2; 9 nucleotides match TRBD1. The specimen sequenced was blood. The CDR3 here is CASSLAGQGHGYTF. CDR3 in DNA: TGTGCCAGCAGCTTAGCTGGACAGGGGCATGGCTACACCTTC.